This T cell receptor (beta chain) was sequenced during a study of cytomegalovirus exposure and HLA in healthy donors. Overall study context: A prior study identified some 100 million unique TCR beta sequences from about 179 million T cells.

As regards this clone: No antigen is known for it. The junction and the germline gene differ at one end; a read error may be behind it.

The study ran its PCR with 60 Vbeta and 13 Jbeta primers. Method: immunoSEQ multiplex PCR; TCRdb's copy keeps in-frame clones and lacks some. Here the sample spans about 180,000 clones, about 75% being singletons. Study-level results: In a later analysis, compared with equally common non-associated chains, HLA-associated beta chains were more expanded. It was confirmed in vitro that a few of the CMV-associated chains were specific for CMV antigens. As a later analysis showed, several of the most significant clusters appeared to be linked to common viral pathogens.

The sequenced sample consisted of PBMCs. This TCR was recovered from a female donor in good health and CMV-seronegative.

The CDR3 sequence: CASSPPRDRGTSGANGLTF. DNA of the CDR3: TGTGCCAGCAGCCCCCCCCGGGACAGGGGGACCTCTGGGGCCAACGGCCTGACTTTC. The rearrangement links TRBV5-4 to TRBJ2-6; 11 nucleotides agree with TRBD1. Germline V gene sequence: CDR1 SGHNT, CDR2 YYREEE (reference sequence). The CDR3 covers 19 residues.